The next 27 T cell receptor beta chains were all read from a single sample in a study of blood T cell repertoires in COVID-19. Profiled with immunoSEQ multiplex PCR; TCRdb holds only in-frame clones, not every one. Among around 58,000 clones listed, approximately 85% were seen once. The sequencing input was peripheral blood. Receptors were obtained from a woman in her fifties or sixties with COVID-19, enrolled during active disease.

This chain joins TRBV28 and TRBJ2-1, with D maybe TRBD2 (5 bases). V was trimmed by 4 bases and J by 3 bases, leaving 13 bases between them. The CDR3 is made up of 15 amino acids. The germline gives CDR1 MDHEN, CDR2 SYDVKM. CDR3 amino acids: CASSSSGTNYNEQFF. The CDR3 coding sequence is TGTGCCAGCAGTTCATCGGGAACCAACTACAATGAGCAGTTCTTC. Drawing the rest from reference TRBV28 and TRBJ2-1, the complete variable domain is DVKVTQSSRYLVKRTGEKVFLECVQDMDHENMFWYRQDPGLGLRLIYFSYDVKMKEKGDIPEGYSVSREKKERFSLILESASTNQTSMYLCASSSSGTNYNEQFFGPGTRLTVL.

The chain employs TRBV4-1 and TRBJ2-5; 7 nucleotides line up with TRBD1. The CDR3 has 18 residues. With V trimmed by 2 bases and J by 4 bases, 16 bases remained unmatched. The germline CDR1 and CDR2 sequences are MGHRA and YSYEKL. The CDR3 loop is CASSQYWGPTGARETQYF. In nucleotides, the CDR3 is TGCGCCAGCAGCCAATATTGGGGTCCAACAGGGGCGCGAGAGACCCAGTACTTC.

This rearrangement joins TRBV10-2 to TRBJ1-6; 9 nucleotides match TRBD1. The germline V gene has CDR1 WSHSY and CDR2 SAAADI. Germline trimming cut 3 bases from V and 7 bases from J; bases unmatched to any gene: 4. The CDR3 sequence is 15 residues long. The CDR3 DNA sequence: TGCGCCAGCAGTGAACAGGGGGCGGGGAATTCACCCCTCCACTTT. Its protein is CASSEQGAGNSPLHF.

This sequence joins TRBV3-1 (or the pseudogene TRBV3-2) and TRBJ2-3; 8 bases are a match to TRBD2. The CDR3 has 17 amino acids. J gave up 5 bases and V 3 bases, and 13 bases lay outside the gene matches. Germline CDR1 reads LGHDT; CDR2 reads YNNKEL (reference sequence). CDR3 loop: CASSHTIGGGPGDTQYF. The CDR3 region has the DNA TGTGCCAGCAGCCACACTATCGGGGGGGGCCCGGGAGATACGCAGTATTTT.

The J gene is TRBJ2-7, the V gene TRBV9; 7 bases map to TRBD2. Germline V gives CDR1 SGDLS, CDR2 YYNGEE. The CDR3 totals 15 residues. The V gene end was trimmed by 2 bases and the J gene end by 5 bases; junction bases not matched to a gene: 10. The DNA for the CDR3 is TGTGCCAGCAGCGTCGGGGGAGGGTCCTCAAACGAGCAGTACTTC. Residues: CASSVGGGSSNEQYF.

Here the CDR3 reads CASSAIAGATNEQFF. DNA for the CDR3: TGTGCCAGCAGCGCCATAGCGGGAGCTACCAATGAGCAGTTCTTC. V is TRBV9 and J is TRBJ2-1; 9 bases are a match to TRBD2. Losses at the gene ends were 3 bases for V and 6 bases for J; bases not matched to a gene: 7. The CDR3 spans 15 residues. Germline V gene lookup returns CDR1 SGDLS and CDR2 YYNGEE. The whole variable domain, remainder taken from reference TRBV9 and TRBJ2-1, is DSGVTQTPKHLITATGQRVTLRCSPRSGDLSVYWYQQSLDQGLQFLIQYYNGEERAKGNILERFSAQQFPDLHSELNLSSLELGDSALYFCASSAIAGATNEQFFGPGTRLTVL.

CDR3 region: CASSLAVSGVGLAPDTQYF. DNA of the CDR3: TGTGCCAGCAGCTTGGCCGTATCAGGGGTAGGACTAGCGCCAGATACGCAGTATTTT. The V and J genes are TRBV5-8 and TRBJ2-3; 9 bases match TRBD2. Looked up from germline, CDR1 is SGHTS and CDR2 is YDEGEE. The V and J ends lost 0 bases and 4 bases, in that order; junction bases with no gene match: 15. The CDR3 has 19 residues.

This clone was counted a single time. The chain couples TRBV11-1 to TRBJ1-1; no clear D gene. Germline V lookup: CDR1 SGHAT, CDR2 FQDESV (reference sequence). Trimming took 0 bases from V and 7 from J, leaving 9 bases between them. The CDR3 consists of 13 residues. The CDR3 bases are TGTGCCAGCAGCTTAGCGGGCGGGTATGAAGCTTTCTTT. Amino acid sequence: CASSLAGGYEAFF.

In this sample, this clone turned up once. The chain is built from TRBV19 and TRBJ1-2, with no clear D. Between the trimmed V and J ends, which lost 4 bases and 5 bases, there was a span of 17 bases. This CDR3 region has 15 residues. CDR1 and CDR2 (germline): LNHDA, SQIVND (reference sequence). DNA for the CDR3: TGTGCCAGTAGTAGGAGGACTGAGGTAGAGTATGGCTACACCTTC. Its translation: CASSRRTEVEYGYTF.

The rearrangement links TRBV9 to TRBJ2-4; D may be TRBD1 (6 bases). Germline CDR1 reads SGDLS; CDR2 reads YYNGEE. The CDR3 contains 15 residues. Trimming took off 0 bases at V and 6 bases at J, with 13 bases between the two ends. DNA of the CDR3: TGTGCCAGCAGCGTAGGGGACACCCGGACAAACATTCAGTACTTC. Translated, it gives CASSVGDTRTNIQYF. Variable domain in full (rest from reference TRBV9 and TRBJ2-4): DSGVTQTPKHLITATGQRVTLRCSPRSGDLSVYWYQQSLDQGLQFLIQYYNGEERAKGNILERFSAQQFPDLHSELNLSSLELGDSALYFCASSVGDTRTNIQYFGAGTRLSVL.

The CDR3 DNA is TGTGCCAGCAGTCTAACCCGACAGGGAGGAGCTTTCTTT. It is translated as CASSLTRQGGAFF. The V call is TRBV7-8, the J call TRBJ1-1; 7 bases fit TRBD1. CDR1 is SGHVS, CDR2 FQNEAQ, per germline. V trimming: 6 bases; J trimming: 10 bases; junction bases outside the gene matches: 11. This CDR3 region has 13 residues.

In this sample, this clone turned up a few times. The V call is TRBV27, the J call TRBJ2-7; D perhaps matches TRBD1 (6 bases). The CDR3 has 14 amino acids. V shed 6 bases and J shed 0 bases, with 12 bases lying between them. The germline gives CDR1 MNHEY, CDR2 SMNVEV (reference sequence). The CDR3 sequence: CASSVGASSYEQYF. The CDR3 DNA reads TGTGCCAGCAGCGTGGGGGCTAGCTCCTACGAGCAGTACTTC.

J is TRBJ2-1 and V is TRBV6-4; tentative D call: TRBD1 (5 bases). Between the trimmed V and J ends, which lost 2 bases and 4 bases, there was a span of 15 bases. The CDR3 is 16 amino acids. Germline V gene lookup returns CDR1 MRHNA and CDR2 SNTAGT. The CDR3 coding sequence is TGTGCCAGCAGTGACCTGTTGGGGCCAGTGTACAATGAGCAGTTCTTC. Its translation: CASSDLLGPVYNEQFF.

This chain connects TRBV28 to TRBJ2-4; no clear D gene. V lost 5 bases and J lost 0, with 17 bases in between. From germline, CDR1 is MDHEN and CDR2 SYDVKM. There are 17 residues in the CDR3. CDR3 sequence reads: CASSTFSSGLAKNIQYF. CDR3 coding DNA: TGTGCCAGCAGTACCTTCTCGTCAGGCCTAGCCAAAAACATTCAGTACTTC.

CDR3 loop: CASSQANRGQVITYEQYF. Here the CDR3 DNA reads TGTGCCAGCAGCCAAGCTAACCGGGGACAGGTGATTACCTACGAGCAGTACTTC. The chain carries TRBV3-1 (or the pseudogene TRBV3-2) and TRBJ2-7; the match to TRBD1 covers 8 bases. This CDR3 has 18 amino acids. Trimming took 1 base from V and 2 from J; bases not matched to a gene: 13. Germline V lookup: CDR1 LGHDT, CDR2 YNNKEL (reference sequence).

This clone was found a few times. In DNA, the CDR3 is TGCAGCGTCCACGACCGGGGTGAAGCTTTCTTT. This codes for CSVHDRGEAFF. The chain uses TRBV29-1 and TRBJ1-1; D is ambiguous. The CDR3 covers 11 residues. V was pared by 6 bases and J by 7 bases, with 12 bases between. Germline V lookup: CDR1 SQVTM, CDR2 ANQGSEA.

This clone was seen only once. The rearrangement joins TRBV5-6 to TRBJ2-5; 7 positions match TRBD2. The CDR3 spans 13 residues. Germline-derived CDR1 and CDR2 are SGHDT and YYEEEE. The V gene end was trimmed by 3 bases and the J gene end by 5 bases; junction bases not matched to a gene: 4. The CDR3 nucleotides read TGTGCCAGCAGCTCGGGACTAAGTGAGACCCAGTACTTC. This codes for CASSSGLSETQYF.

This clone was recorded once. The gene calls are TRBV5-6 and TRBJ1-5, with 10 positions matching TRBD1. J lost 4 bases, V lost 4 bases, and 5 bases had no gene match. The CDR3 is 15 residues long. From germline, CDR1 is SGHDT and CDR2 YYEEEE. In DNA, the CDR3 is TGTGCCAGCAGCCCAGGACAGGGGGTGAATCAGCCCCAGCATTTT. It yields the protein CASSPGQGVNQPQHF.

In its sample, this clone was seen once. The chain links TRBV7-9 to TRBJ2-7; 10 bases match TRBD1. This CDR3 has 16 amino acids. In germline, CDR1 is SEHNR, CDR2 FQNEAQ (reference sequence). J lost 3 bases, V lost 3 bases, and 8 bases had no gene match. CDR3 nucleotides: TGTGCCAGCAGCTTTCGGACAGGGGGACGGTACTACGAGCAGTACTTC. Translating gives CASSFRTGGRYYEQYF.

This chain uses TRBV10-3 with TRBJ1-3; a weak D match, TRBD1 (6 bases). The CDR3 has 16 amino acids. The V gene lost 2 bases and the J gene lost 2 bases, with 13 bases spanning the gap. CDR1 ENHRY and CDR2 SYGVKD come from the germline V gene. Written as DNA, the CDR3 is TGTGCCATCAGTGAGCCCTTCGAGGGGGCTGGAAACACCATATATTTT. It is translated as CAISEPFEGAGNTIYF.

The chain combines TRBV30 with TRBJ2-2; D is possibly TRBD2 (6 bases). CDR3 length equals 16 residues. Trimming shortened V by 0 bases and J by 7 bases, and 18 bases separated the two germline ends. Germline-derived CDR1 and CDR2 are GTSNPN and SVGIG (reference sequence). The CDR3 loop reads CAWSVRGSGKFGELFF. CDR3 DNA: TGTGCCTGGAGTGTACGGGGTAGCGGAAAGTTCGGGGAGCTGTTTTTT.

There are a few counts of this clone. The chain is built from TRBV19 and TRBJ1-5, with D hard to call. CDR3 size: 13 residues. Trimming removed 7 bases at V and 3 bases at J, with 10 bases between. CDR1 LNHDA and CDR2 SQIVND come from the germline V gene (reference sequence). The CDR3 is CASKARFNQPQHF. DNA for the CDR3: TGTGCCAGTAAAGCCAGGTTCAATCAGCCCCAGCATTTT.

This clone was picked up one time. This chain connects TRBV5-5 to TRBJ2-7, with TRBD1 as a possible D gene (5 bases). The CDR3 length is 13 residues. In germline, CDR1 is SGHKS, CDR2 YYEKEE (reference sequence). V dropped 4 bases and J dropped 0 bases, with 8 bases sitting between them. The CDR3, as DNA: TGTGCCAGCAGCCGACAGTCCTCCTACGAGCAGTACTTC. Its protein product is CASSRQSSYEQYF.

This chain connects TRBV2 to TRBJ1-4, with 10 bases aligning to TRBD1. With V trimmed by 6 bases and J by 7 bases, 5 bases remained unmatched. Germline-derived CDR1 and CDR2 are SNHLY and FYNNEI. This CDR3 comprises 14 residues. DNA for the CDR3: TGTGCCAGCAGCCCTGACAGGGGGCCTGAAAAACTGTTTTTT. Its protein product is CASSPDRGPEKLFF. The whole variable domain, filled in from reference TRBV2 and TRBJ1-4, reads EPEVTQTPSHQVTQMGQEVILRCVPISNHLYFYWYRQILGQKVEFLVSFYNNEISEKSEIFDDQFSVERPDGSNFTLKIRSTKLEDSAMYFCASSPDRGPEKLFFGSGTQLSVL.

The CDR3 DNA follows: TGTGCCAGCAGCCGACAGGACGGGGGGCAGCCCCAAGAGACCCAGTACTTC. Amino acids: CASSRQDGGQPQETQYF. The chain joins TRBV4-2 to TRBJ2-5, with D perhaps TRBD2 (7 bases). Between the trimmed V and J ends, which lost 4 bases and 1 base, there was a span of 19 bases. The CDR3 sequence is 17 residues long. Germline lookup yields CDR1 LGHNA and CDR2 YNFKEQ.

The chain employs TRBV2 and TRBJ2-7; TRBD1 matches 9 bases. Trimming removed 8 bases from V and 5 bases from J; junction bases left unmatched: 7. CDR3 length equals 13 residues. The germline V gene encodes CDR1 SNHLY and CDR2 FYNNEI. CDR3 sequence (DNA): TGTGCCAGCGAAGGACAGGGGAACGACGAGCAGTACTTC. It encodes CASEGQGNDEQYF.

The V call is TRBV30, the J call TRBJ2-7; no reliable D call. The CDR3 has 13 residues. Germline V CDR1 and CDR2: GTSNPN, SVGIG (reference sequence). V dropped 5 bases and J dropped 0 bases, with 11 bases sitting between them. The CDR3 DNA is TGTGCCTGGTCGAGGAAGCCCTCCTACGAGCAGTACTTC. Its protein is CAWSRKPSYEQYF.